This T cell receptor beta chain was identified during a study of response to subunit inactivated influenza vaccine. On this clonotype: No antigen is known for it.

Regarding the study as a whole: The study's authors posited that every seasonal influenza vaccination enlists few new T cells.

MiXCR was run by TCRdb on the RT-PCR reads, yielding one entry per CDR3 protein. The table has 590,000 or so distinct CDR3 sequences, roughly 15% seen once. The germline V and J ends were trimmed by 0 bases and 6 bases, with 9 bases remaining between them. The CDR3 spans 13 residues. Germline V lookup: CDR1 SGHRS, CDR2 YFSETQ. The specimen comprised PBMCs from blood, sampled 14 days before vaccination. This TCR was sampled from a man aged 50 to 60 who received an inactivated influenza vaccine. The chain joins TRBV5-1 to TRBJ1-1; D unclear. The CDR3 DNA follows: TGCGCCAGCAGCTTGGCCCCGGGGTCTGAAGCTTTCTTT. Its protein is CASSLAPGSEAFF.